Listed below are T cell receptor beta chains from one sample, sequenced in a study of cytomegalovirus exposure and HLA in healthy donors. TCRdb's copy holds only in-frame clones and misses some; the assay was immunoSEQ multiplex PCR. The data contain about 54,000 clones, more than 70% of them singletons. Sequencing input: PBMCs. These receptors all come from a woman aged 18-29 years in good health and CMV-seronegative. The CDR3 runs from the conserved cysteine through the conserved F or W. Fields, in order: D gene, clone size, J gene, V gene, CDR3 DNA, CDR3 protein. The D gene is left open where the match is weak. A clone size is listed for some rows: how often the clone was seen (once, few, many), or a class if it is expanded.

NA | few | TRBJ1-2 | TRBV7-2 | TGTGCCAGCAGCTTAGGCCACAGGAACTATGGCTACACCTTC | CASSLGHRNYGYTF
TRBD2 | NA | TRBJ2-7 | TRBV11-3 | TGTGCCAGCAGCCCGCGGGAAGGCGGGGGCGAGCAGTACTTC | CASSPREGGGEQYF
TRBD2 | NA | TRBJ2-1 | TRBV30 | TGTGCCTGGAGTGGCCTCGGGACTAGCGGAACCTACAATGAGCAGTTCTTC | CAWSGLGTSGTYNEQFF
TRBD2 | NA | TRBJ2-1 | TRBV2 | TGTGCCAGCAGTCCTAGGACTAGCGGGGGGAACAATGAGCAGTTCTTC | CASSPRTSGGNNEQFF
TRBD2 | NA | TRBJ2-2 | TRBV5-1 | TGCGCCAGCAGCTTCCGACTAGCGGGCAACACCGGGGAGCTGTTTTTT | CASSFRLAGNTGELFF
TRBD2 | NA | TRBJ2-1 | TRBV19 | TGTGCCAGTAGTCCACCCCCCGGGACTAGCGGGGTTGAGCAGTTCTTC | CASSPPPGTSGVEQFF
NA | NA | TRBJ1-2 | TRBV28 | TGTGCCAGCAGTAATGACCCGGGGGGCTATGGCTACACCTTC | CASSNDPGGYGYTF
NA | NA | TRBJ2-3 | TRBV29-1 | TGCAGCGTTGCGACGGCGGGGAGGACAGATACGCAGTATTTT | CSVATAGRTDTQYF
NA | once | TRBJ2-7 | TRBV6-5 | TGTGCCAGCAGCCATCATACTTCGAACTCCTACGAGCAGTACTTC | CASSHHTSNSYEQYF
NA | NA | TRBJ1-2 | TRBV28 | TGTGCCAGCAGCCCCCCGGCAGGGCATAATGGCTACACCTTC | CASSPPAGHNGYTF